A single count supports the clone carrying this TCR beta chain. The germline gives CDR1 SEHNR, CDR2 FQNEAQ (reference sequence). V shed 1 base and J shed 4 bases, with 4 bases lying between them. This CDR3 is 12 amino acids long. The data belong to a study of blood T cell repertoires in COVID-19. Overall study context: T cells, B-cell-depleted T cells, or PBMCs supplied cDNA or gDNA.

Source study methods: Reference gene primer amplification in the assay estimated nucleated cell counts. Produced via immunoSEQ multiplex PCR; TCRdb's table is partial and in-frame only. The V and J calls and clone size come from that table; D and trimming were worked out from the DNA. This sample has roughly 100,000 clones; around nine tenths occur once, and the top ten carry 3.9%. This TCR came from a woman aged 45-65 years in a cohort sampled during active COVID-19. Material: peripheral blood. The V and J genes are TRBV7-9 and TRBJ1-1; D is undetermined. The CDR3 DNA reads as TGTGCCAGCAGCTTAGAGAGCACTGAAGCTTTCTTT. Its protein product is CASSLESTEAFF.